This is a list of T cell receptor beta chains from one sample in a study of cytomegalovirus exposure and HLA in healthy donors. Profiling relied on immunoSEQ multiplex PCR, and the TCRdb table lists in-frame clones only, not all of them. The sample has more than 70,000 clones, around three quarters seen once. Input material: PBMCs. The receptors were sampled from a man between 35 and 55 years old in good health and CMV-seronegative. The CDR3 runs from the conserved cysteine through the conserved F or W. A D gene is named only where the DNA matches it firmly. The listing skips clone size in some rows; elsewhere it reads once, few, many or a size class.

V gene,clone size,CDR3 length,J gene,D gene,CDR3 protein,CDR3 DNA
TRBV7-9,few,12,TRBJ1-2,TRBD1,CASSLTGIGYTF,TGTGCCAGCAGCTTGACAGGGATCGGCTACACCTTC
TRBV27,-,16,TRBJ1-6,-,CASSLPGTGFNSPLHF,TGTGCCAGCAGTTTACCTGGCACAGGTTTCAATTCACCCCTCCACTTT
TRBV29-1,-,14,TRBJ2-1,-,CSAEGRRGHNEQFF,TGCAGCGCCGAGGGTCGGCGGGGGCACAATGAGCAGTTCTTC
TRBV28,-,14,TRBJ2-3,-,CASSLRSLADTQYF,TGTGCCAGCAGTTTAAGGAGTTTGGCAGATACGCAGTATTTT
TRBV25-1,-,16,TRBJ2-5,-,CASSDPTGDIQETQYF,TGTGCCAGCAGTGATCCGACAGGCGATATTCAAGAGACCCAGTACTTC
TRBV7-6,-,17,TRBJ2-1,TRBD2,CASSLTLAGGSYNEQFF,TGTGCCAGCAGCCTCACCCTGGCGGGGGGCTCCTACAATGAGCAGTTCTTC
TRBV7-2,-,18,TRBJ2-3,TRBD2,CASSLAGTSGGGTDTQYF,TGTGCCAGCAGCTTAGCCGGGACTAGCGGGGGGGGCACAGATACGCAGTATTTT
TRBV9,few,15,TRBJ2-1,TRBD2,CASSVEGRGGAEQFF,TGTGCCAGCAGCGTAGAAGGGCGGGGGGGCGCTGAGCAGTTCTTC
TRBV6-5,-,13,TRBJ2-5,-,CASRPVPGETQYF,TGTGCCAGCAGGCCCGTTCCGGGAGAGACCCAGTACTTC
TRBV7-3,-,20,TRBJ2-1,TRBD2,CASSPLVLAGGQSELGEQFF,TGTGCCAGCAGCCCACTTGTTCTAGCGGGGGGCCAGTCTGAATTAGGTGAGCAGTTCTTC
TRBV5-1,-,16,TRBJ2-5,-,CASSLGGSTGWETQYF,TGCGCCAGCAGCTTGGGCGGCTCCACGGGATGGGAGACCCAGTACTTC
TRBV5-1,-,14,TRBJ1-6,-,CASTYSSYNSPLHF,TGCGCCAGCACGTACTCAAGCTATAATTCACCCCTCCACTTT
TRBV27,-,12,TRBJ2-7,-,CASSLPRGEQYF,TGTGCCAGCAGTTTACCCAGGGGAGAGCAGTACTTC
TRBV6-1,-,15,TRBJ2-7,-,CASTLSGTSLYERYF,TGTGCCAGCACCCTATCCGGGACATCCTTGTACGAGCGGTACTTC
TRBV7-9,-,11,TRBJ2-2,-,CASSPTGELFF,TGTGCCAGCAGCCCGACCGGGGAGCTGTTTTTT
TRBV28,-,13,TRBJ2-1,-,CASRGDSYNEQFF,TGTGCCAGCAGGGGCGACAGCTACAATGAGCAGTTCTTC
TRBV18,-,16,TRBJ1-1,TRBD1,CASSPPGQGLNTEAFF,TGTGCCAGCTCACCCCCGGGACAGGGATTGAACACTGAAGCTTTCTTT
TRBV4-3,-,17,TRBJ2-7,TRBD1,CASSQDSAGTGGYEQYF,TGCGCCAGCAGCCAAGACAGCGCCGGGACAGGGGGCTACGAGCAGTACTTC
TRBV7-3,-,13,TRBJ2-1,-,CASSRGLRNEQFF,TGTGCCAGCAGCCGAGGATTAAGAAATGAGCAGTTCTTC
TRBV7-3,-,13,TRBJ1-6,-,CASSPSPNSPLHF,TGTGCCAGCAGCCCCTCCCCTAATTCACCCCTCCACTTT
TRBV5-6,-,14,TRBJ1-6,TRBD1,CASSPDRVVSPLHF,TGTGCCAGCAGCCCGGACAGGGTAGTTTCACCCCTCCACTTT
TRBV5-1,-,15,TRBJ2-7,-,CASSLDADGTYEQYF,TGCGCCAGCAGCTTGGACGCGGACGGGACCTACGAGCAGTACTTC
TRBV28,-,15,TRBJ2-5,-,CASSRRERGGETQYF,TGTGCCAGCAGTAGACGGGAGAGGGGAGGAGAGACCCAGTACTTC
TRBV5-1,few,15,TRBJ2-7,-,CASSLSGTNSYEQYF,TGCGCCAGCAGCTTGAGTGGGACAAATTCCTACGAGCAGTACTTC
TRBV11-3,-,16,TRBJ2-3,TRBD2,CASSLGRRGGLDTQYF,TGTGCCAGCAGCTTAGGGAGGCGGGGGGGCCTAGATACGCAGTATTTT
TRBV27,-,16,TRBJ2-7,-,CASSLSGREVPYEQYF,TGTGCCAGCAGTTTATCGGGCAGGGAGGTCCCCTACGAGCAGTACTTC
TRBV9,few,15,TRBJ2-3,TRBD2,CASTGGGAGADTQYF,TGTGCCAGCACGGGCGGGGGGGCCGGGGCAGATACGCAGTATTTT
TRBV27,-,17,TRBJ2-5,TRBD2,CASSRVSGAAVGETQYF,TGTGCCAGCAGCCGTGTGAGCGGGGCGGCCGTGGGGGAGACCCAGTACTTC